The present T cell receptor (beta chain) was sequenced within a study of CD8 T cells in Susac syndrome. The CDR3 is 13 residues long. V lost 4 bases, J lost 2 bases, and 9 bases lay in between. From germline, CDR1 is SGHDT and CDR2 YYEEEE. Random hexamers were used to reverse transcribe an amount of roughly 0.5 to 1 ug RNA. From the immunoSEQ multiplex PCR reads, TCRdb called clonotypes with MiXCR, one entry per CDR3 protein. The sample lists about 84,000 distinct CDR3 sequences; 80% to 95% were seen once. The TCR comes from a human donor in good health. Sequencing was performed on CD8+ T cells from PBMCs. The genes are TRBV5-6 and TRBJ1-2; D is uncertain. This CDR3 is CASSAATNYGYTF. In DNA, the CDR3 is TGTGCCAGCAGCGCGGCCACGAACTATGGCTACACCTTC.